This paragraph covers one TCR beta chain sequence. The repertoire was sequenced with immunoSEQ multiplex PCR; TCRdb's copy has only in-frame clones and lacks some. The sample holds roughly 50,000 clones, about 95% seen once. The data are from a study of technical replicates of blood from several donors. Trimming cost V 6 bases and J 7 bases; bases outside gene matches: 9. The CDR3 is made up of 14 amino acids. CDR1 and CDR2 (germline): SGHVS, FNYEAQ. Input material: PBMCs. J is TRBJ2-7 and V is TRBV7-6, with 10 nucleotides matching TRBD2. This sequence originates from a human donor in good health. Some clones in this sample may be carry-over from other donors' samples. The CDR3: CASRPSGGAGEQYF. CDR3 coding DNA: TGTGCCAGCAGGCCCAGCGGGGGGGCGGGAGAGCAGTACTTC.